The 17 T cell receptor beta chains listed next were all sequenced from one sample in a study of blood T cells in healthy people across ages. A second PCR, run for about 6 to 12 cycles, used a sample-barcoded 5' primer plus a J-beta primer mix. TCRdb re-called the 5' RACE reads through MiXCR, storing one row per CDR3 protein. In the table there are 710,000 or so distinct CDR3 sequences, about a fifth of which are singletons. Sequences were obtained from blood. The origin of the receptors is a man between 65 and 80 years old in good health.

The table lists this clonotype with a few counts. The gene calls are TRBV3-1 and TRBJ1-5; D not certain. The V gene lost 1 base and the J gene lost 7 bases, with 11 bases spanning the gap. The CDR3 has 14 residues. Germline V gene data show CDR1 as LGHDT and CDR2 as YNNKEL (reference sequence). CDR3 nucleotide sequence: TGTGCCAGCAGCCAAGGCGGCTCGGGGCAGCCCCAGCATTTT. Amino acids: CASSQGGSGQPQHF.

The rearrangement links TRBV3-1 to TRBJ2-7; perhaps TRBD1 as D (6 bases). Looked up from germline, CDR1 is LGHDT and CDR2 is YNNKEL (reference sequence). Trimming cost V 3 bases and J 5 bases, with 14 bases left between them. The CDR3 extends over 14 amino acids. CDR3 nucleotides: TGTGCCAGCAGCCACCGCGGACAGAGAAACGAGCAGTACTTC. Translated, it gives CASSHRGQRNEQYF.

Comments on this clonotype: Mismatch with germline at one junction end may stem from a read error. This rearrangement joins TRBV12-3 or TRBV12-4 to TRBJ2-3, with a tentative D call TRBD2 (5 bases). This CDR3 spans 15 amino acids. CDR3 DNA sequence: TGTTCCAGCAGTTTAGGTAGCGTGAGAGCCGATACGCAGTATTTT. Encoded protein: CSSSLGSVRADTQYF.

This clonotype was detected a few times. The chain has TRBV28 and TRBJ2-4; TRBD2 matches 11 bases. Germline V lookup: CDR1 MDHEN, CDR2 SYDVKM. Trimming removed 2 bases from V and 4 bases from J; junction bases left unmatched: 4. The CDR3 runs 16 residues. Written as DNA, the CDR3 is TGTGCCAGCAGTTTAACGACTAGCGGGGTTAAAAACATTCAGTACTTC. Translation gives CASSLTTSGVKNIQYF.

CDR3 nucleotide sequence: TGTGCCAGCAGCCAAGATCGGGGACTAAACTACGAGCAGTACTTC. Its protein is CASSQDRGLNYEQYF. J is TRBJ2-7 and V is TRBV14, with 7 positions matching TRBD2. Germline V gene data show CDR1 as SGHDN and CDR2 as FVKESK. V lost 0 bases and J lost 3; bases outside the gene matches: 5. The CDR3 length is 15 residues.

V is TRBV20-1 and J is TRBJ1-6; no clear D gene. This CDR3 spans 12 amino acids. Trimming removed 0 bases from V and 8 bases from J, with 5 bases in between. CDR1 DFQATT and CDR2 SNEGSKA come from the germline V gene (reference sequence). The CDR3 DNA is TGCAGTGCTAGAGATGGGGATTCACCCCTCCACTTT. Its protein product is CSARDGDSPLHF.

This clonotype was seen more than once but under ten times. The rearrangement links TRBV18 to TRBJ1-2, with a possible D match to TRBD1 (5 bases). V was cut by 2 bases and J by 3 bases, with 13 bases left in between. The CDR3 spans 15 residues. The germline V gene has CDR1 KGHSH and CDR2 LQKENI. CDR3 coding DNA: TGTGCCAGCTCACCAAGAGGGGACTACGACTATGGCTACACCTTC. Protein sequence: CASSPRGDYDYGYTF.

In nucleotides, the CDR3 is TGTGCCAGCAGTTACTCTTTCAGGGGAGAAAACATTCAGTACTTC. It is translated as CASSYSFRGENIQYF. V and J are TRBV6-5 and TRBJ2-4; the D gene is possibly TRBD1 (6 bases). The V gene's germline CDR1 is MNHEY and CDR2 SVGAGI. The CDR3 totals 15 residues. Trimming took off 0 bases at V and 5 bases at J, with 11 bases between the two ends.

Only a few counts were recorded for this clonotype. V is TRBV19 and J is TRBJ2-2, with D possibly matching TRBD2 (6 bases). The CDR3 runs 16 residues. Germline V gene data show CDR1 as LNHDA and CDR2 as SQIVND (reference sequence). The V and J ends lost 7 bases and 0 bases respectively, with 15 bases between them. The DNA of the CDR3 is TGTGCCAGTACGCGGGGACGGAGATCGAACACCGGGGAGCTGTTTTTT. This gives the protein CASTRGRRSNTGELFF.

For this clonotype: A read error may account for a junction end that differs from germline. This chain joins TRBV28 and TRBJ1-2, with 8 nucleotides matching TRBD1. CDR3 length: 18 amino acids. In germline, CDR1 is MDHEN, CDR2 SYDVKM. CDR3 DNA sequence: TGTGCCAGCAGTTCCGAGGCAGGGGGCGATGGGTTCTCCTATGGCTTCACCTTC. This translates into CASSSEAGGDGFSYGFTF.

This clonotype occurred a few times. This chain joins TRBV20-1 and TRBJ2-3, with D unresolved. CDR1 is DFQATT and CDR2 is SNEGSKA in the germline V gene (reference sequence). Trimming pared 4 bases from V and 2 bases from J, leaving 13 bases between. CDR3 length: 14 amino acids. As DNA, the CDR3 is TGCAGTGCTAAAGACTTAGGAACCACAGATACGCAGTATTTT. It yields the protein CSAKDLGTTDTQYF.

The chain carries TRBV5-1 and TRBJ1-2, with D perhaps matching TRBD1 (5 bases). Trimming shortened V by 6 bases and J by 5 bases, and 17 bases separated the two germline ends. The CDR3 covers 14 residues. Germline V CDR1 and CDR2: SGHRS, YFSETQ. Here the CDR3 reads CASNPDGGEYGYTF. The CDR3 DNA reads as TGCGCCAGCAATCCAGACGGGGGGGAGTATGGCTACACCTTC.

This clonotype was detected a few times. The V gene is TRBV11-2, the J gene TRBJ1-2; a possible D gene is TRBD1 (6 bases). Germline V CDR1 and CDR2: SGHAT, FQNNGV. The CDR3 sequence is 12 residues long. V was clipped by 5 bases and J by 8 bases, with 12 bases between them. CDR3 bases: TGTGCCAGCAGCCGCCAGGGGACCGGCTACACCTTC. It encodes CASSRQGTGYTF.

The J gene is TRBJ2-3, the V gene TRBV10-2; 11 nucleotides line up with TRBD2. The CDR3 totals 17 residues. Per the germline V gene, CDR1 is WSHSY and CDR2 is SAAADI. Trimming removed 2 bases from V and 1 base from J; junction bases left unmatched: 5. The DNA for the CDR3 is TGCGCCAGCAGTGAGCCCACTAGCGGGGGACGCACAGATACGCAGTATTTT. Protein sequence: CASSEPTSGGRTDTQYF.

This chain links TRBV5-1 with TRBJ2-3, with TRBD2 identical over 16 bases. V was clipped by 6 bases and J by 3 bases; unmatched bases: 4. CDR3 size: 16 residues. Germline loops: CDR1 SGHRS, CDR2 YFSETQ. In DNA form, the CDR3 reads TGCGCCAGCAAGGGACTAGCGGGGGGGAGGACAGATACGCAGTATTTT. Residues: CASKGLAGGRTDTQYF.

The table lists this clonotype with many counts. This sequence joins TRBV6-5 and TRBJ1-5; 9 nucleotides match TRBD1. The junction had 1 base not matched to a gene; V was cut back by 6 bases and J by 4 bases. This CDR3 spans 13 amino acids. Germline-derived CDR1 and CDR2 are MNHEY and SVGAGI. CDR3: CASRGTGNQPQHF. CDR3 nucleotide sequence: TGTGCCAGCAGGGGGACAGGGAATCAGCCCCAGCATTTT.

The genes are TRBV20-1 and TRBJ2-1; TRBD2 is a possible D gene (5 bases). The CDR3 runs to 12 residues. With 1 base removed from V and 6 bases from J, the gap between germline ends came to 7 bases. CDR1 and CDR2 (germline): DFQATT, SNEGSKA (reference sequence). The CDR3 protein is CSARGGINEQFF. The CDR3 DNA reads TGCAGTGCTAGAGGAGGGATCAATGAGCAGTTCTTC.